This is a list of T cell receptor beta chains from one sample in a study of T-cell reconstitution after alpha-beta-depleted transplantation in children. TCRdb passed the PCR reads through MiXCR, listing each CDR3 protein once. The profile shows hundreds of thousands of distinct CDR3 sequences, 18% of them singletons. The sequencing used PBMCs from the stem cell graft donor, collected from the stem cell graft. These receptors all stem from a human donor who donated a stem cell graft to a child with acute lymphoblastic leukemia. CDR3s include the opening cysteine and the closing phenylalanine or tryptophan. Each record gives: V gene, clone size, D gene, J gene, CDR3 DNA, CDR3 protein. A D gene is named only where the DNA matches it firmly. Rows may omit the clone size; those that give it use once, few, many or a size class.

TRBV9	few	TRBD1	TRBJ2-3	TGTGCCAGCAGCGGGAGGGACAGGTACACAGATACGCAGTATTTT	CASSGRDRYTDTQYF
TRBV12-3/TRBV12-4	.	.	TRBJ1-2	TGTGCCAGCGGGACCAACTATGGCTACACCTTC	CASGTNYGYTF
TRBV12-3/TRBV12-4	few	.	TRBJ1-2	TGTGCCAGCAGTTTAGACGGTGGACATCGTGGCTACACCTTC	CASSLDGGHRGYTF
TRBV10-3	few	.	TRBJ2-7	TGTGCCATCAGAAGGGACCCCGAGGCCTACGAGCAGTACTTC	CAIRRDPEAYEQYF
TRBV29-1	.	TRBD2	TRBJ2-3	TGCAGCGTTGATGAGATAGCGGGAGATACGCAGTATTTT	CSVDEIAGDTQYF
TRBV12-3/TRBV12-4	few	.	TRBJ1-5	TGTGCCAGCAGCCCACGCGGGGAGTATAGCAATCAGCCCCAGCATTTT	CASSPRGEYSNQPQHF
TRBV20-1	.	.	TRBJ1-5	TGCAGCCTTCGGCCCGGGAATCAGCCCCAGCATTTT	CSLRPGNQPQHF
TRBV27	.	.	TRBJ1-3	TGTGCCAGCAGTTCCGCCGGGGCCCCTGGAAACACCATATATTTT	CASSSAGAPGNTIYF
TRBV5-1	.	.	TRBJ2-7	TGCGCCAGCAGCGGGAAGCCGGAGGGCGAGCAGTACTTC	CASSGKPEGEQYF
TRBV29-1	.	.	TRBJ1-2	TGCAGCGTTGAACGCTGGCCAGGGGATGGCTACACCTTC	CSVERWPGDGYTF
TRBV12-3/TRBV12-4	.	TRBD1	TRBJ1-1	TGTGCCAGCAGCCGCCCGGACAGGGGGAACACTGAAGCTTTCTTT	CASSRPDRGNTEAFF
TRBV5-1	.	.	TRBJ2-3	TGCGCCAGCAGCTTGAGAATGCAGTTTCCCAGCACAGATACGCAGTATTTT	CASSLRMQFPSTDTQYF
TRBV4-1	few	.	TRBJ2-7	TGCGCCAGCAGCCATGCCCCTAAGGGCATCTACGAGCAGTACTTC	CASSHAPKGIYEQYF
TRBV7-9	many	TRBD1	TRBJ2-7	TGTGCCAGCAGCTCCCGGGACAGGGACTACGAGCAGTACTTC	CASSSRDRDYEQYF
TRBV9	few	TRBD1	TRBJ1-1	TGTGCCAGCACCCGGACAGGGGGCGACACTGAAGCTTTCTTT	CASTRTGGDTEAFF
TRBV5-1	.	TRBD1	TRBJ2-7	TGCGCCAGCAGCTCGAGACAGGGGGCCCCCTACGAGCAGTACTTC	CASSSRQGAPYEQYF
TRBV20-1	few	.	TRBJ2-3	TGCAGTGCTAGAGCGGCCCGGGGTCCCGGCACAGATACGCAGTATTTT	CSARAARGPGTDTQYF
TRBV2	.	.	TRBJ1-6	TGTGCCAGCAGTGATGATGGCACACCCCTCCACTTT	CASSDDGTPLHF
TRBV6-1	.	TRBD2	TRBJ2-7	TGTGCCAGCAGTGAGACTAGCGGGAGCTCCTACGAGCAGTACTTC	CASSETSGSSYEQYF
TRBV18	.	.	TRBJ1-5	TGTGCCAGCTCACTTCTACCTAAAGACAATCAGCCCCAGCATTTT	CASSLLPKDNQPQHF
TRBV6-1	.	TRBD2	TRBJ2-5	TGTGCCAGCAGTGAAGGCGGACTAGCGGAACAAGAGACCCAGTACTTC	CASSEGGLAEQETQYF
TRBV6-5	.	.	TRBJ1-1	TGTGCCAGCAGTTACTCTGAGTCCTTGGGCACCACGAAGGGGACTGAAGCTTTCTTT	CASSYSESLGTTKGTEAFF
TRBV12-3/TRBV12-4	.	.	TRBJ1-1	TGTGCCAGCAGTTTCGTGGTGACAGGCGGAACTGAAGCTTTCTTT	CASSFVVTGGTEAFF
TRBV29-1	.	.	TRBJ2-7	TGCAGCGTTTTCTTCAAATTGGACTACGAGCAGTACTTC	CSVFFKLDYEQYF
TRBV9	few	TRBD1	TRBJ2-2	TGTGCCAGCAGCTTCCTCGTGACAGGGTATGACACCGGGGAGCTGTTTTTT	CASSFLVTGYDTGELFF
TRBV4-2	few	.	TRBJ1-1	TGTGCCAGCAGCCAAGATAGGGGGAAAAGAAGCACTGAAGCTTTCTTT	CASSQDRGKRSTEAFF
TRBV5-4	few	.	TRBJ2-1	TGTGCCAGCAGCATAATCAATGAGCAGTTCTTC	CASSIINEQFF
TRBV11-2	few	TRBD1	TRBJ2-1	TGTGCCAGCAGCTTAACCCGGGACAGATATTTGCAGTTCTTC	CASSLTRDRYLQFF
TRBV11-2	.	TRBD2	TRBJ2-1	TGTGCCAGCAGCTTAACGCGGGGGGATGAGCAGTTCTTC	CASSLTRGDEQFF